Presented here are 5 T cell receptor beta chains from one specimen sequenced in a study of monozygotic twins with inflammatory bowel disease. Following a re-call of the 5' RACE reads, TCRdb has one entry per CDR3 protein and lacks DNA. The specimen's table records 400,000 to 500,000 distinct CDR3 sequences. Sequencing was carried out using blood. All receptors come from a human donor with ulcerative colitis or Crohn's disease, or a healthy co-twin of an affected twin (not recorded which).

CDR3 protein: CASSPERGGWTDTQYF. The J gene is TRBJ2-3, the V gene TRBV3-1; the D call of TRBD2 rests on TCRdb alone, since no DNA is present to check it. The germline gives CDR1 LGHDT, CDR2 YNNKEL (reference sequence). The CDR3 contains 16 residues.

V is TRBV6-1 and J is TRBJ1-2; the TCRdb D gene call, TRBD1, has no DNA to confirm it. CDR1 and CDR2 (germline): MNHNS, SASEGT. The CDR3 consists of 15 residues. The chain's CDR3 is CASGLQGLSNYGYTF.

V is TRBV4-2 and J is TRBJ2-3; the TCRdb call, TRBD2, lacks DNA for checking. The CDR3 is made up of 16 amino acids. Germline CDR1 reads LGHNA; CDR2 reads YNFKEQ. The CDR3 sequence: CASSQVTSGNTDTQYF.

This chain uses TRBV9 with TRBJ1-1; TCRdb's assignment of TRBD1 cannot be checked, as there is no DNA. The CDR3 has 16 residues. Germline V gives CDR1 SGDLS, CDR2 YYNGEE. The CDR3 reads CASSSGTGWGNTEAFF.

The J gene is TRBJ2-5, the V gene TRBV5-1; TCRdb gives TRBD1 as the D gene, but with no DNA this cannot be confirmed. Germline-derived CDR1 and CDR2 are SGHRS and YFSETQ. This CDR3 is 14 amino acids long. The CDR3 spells CASSPGRAGETQYF.